This TCR beta chain was captured by sequencing in a study of T cell changes during pregnancy in multiple sclerosis. The assay was immunoSEQ multiplex PCR, and TCRdb's table has in-frame clones only and misses some. This table has about 80,000 clones, about 91% appearing once. V was clipped by 6 bases and J by 5 bases, with 10 bases between them. The CDR3 has 13 amino acids. Germline CDR1 reads LNHDA; CDR2 reads SQIVND (reference sequence). The receptor's source is a female donor with multiple sclerosis, enrolled in a pregnancy study. The chain carries TRBV19 and TRBJ2-2; D is undetermined. Material: peripheral blood, obtained before pregnancy. The CDR3 region is CASRKSKTGELFF. CDR3 nucleotide sequence: TGTGCCAGTAGAAAGTCTAAAACCGGGGAGCTGTTTTTT.